The 30 T cell receptor beta chains given below trace back to one sample, sequenced in a study of cytotoxic CD8 clonotypes in ibrutinib-treated CLL. Sequenced by immunoSEQ multiplex PCR; TCRdb stores in-frame clones only, minus some. The sample shows approximately 120,000 clones, approximately 81% of them seen only once. The sample was PBMCs, taken after 24 months of ibrutinib treatment. These receptors originate from a human donor with chronic lymphocytic leukemia.

This clone appeared once. This chain links TRBV20-1 with TRBJ2-7, with no clear D. Germline values: CDR1 DFQATT, CDR2 SNEGSKA (reference sequence). CDR3 length equals 11 residues. Here the CDR3 DNA reads TGCAGCGCCGAGCAGCACTACGAGCAGTACTTC. This translates into CSAEQHYEQYF.

J is TRBJ1-2 and V is TRBV10-3, with D maybe TRBD1 (6 bases). Germline CDR1 and CDR2: ENHRY and SYGVKD. Trimming removed 6 bases at V and 7 bases at J, with 15 bases between. The CDR3 length is 13 residues. The CDR3 sequence is CAIRFQGTGGYTF. DNA of the CDR3: TGTGCCATCAGGTTCCAGGGGACGGGTGGCTACACCTTC.

This sequence joins TRBV6-5 and TRBJ1-2; D possibly corresponds to TRBD1 (6 bases). The CDR3 is 14 residues long. The V and J ends lost 7 bases and 3 bases respectively, with 15 bases between them. Germline CDR1 and CDR2: MNHEY and SVGAGI. CDR3 sequence: CASTEGGPDYGYTF. CDR3 bases: TGTGCCAGCACTGAGGGGGGCCCGGACTATGGCTACACCTTC.

The chain joins TRBV5-4 to TRBJ1-1; a possible D gene is TRBD1 (5 bases). V shed 0 bases and J shed 1 base, with 13 bases lying between them. CDR3 size: 16 residues. Germline V gives CDR1 SGHNT, CDR2 YYREEE (reference sequence). CDR3 amino acids: CASSLALGAPNTEAFF. The CDR3 bases are TGTGCCAGCAGCTTGGCCCTAGGGGCCCCGAACACTGAAGCTTTCTTT.

Only a few counts were recorded for this clone. The DNA of the CDR3 is TGTGCCAGCAGCTTAGTTGCAGGAACCACCGGTGGTGAGCAGTTCTTC. As protein: CASSLVAGTTGGEQFF. V and J are TRBV7-9 and TRBJ2-1, with D unclear. The germline gives CDR1 SEHNR, CDR2 FQNEAQ (reference sequence). CDR3 length: 16 amino acids. V was trimmed by 1 base and J by 9 bases, leaving 19 bases between them.

This clone was counted once. V gene TRBV5-1 combines with J gene TRBJ2-7, with TRBD2 identical over 9 bases. The germline V gene encodes CDR1 SGHRS and CDR2 YFSETQ. The V and J ends lost 4 bases and 4 bases, in that order; junction bases with no gene match: 9. This CDR3 has 15 amino acids. Here the CDR3 reads CASSQTSGESYEQYF. The DNA of the CDR3 is TGCGCCAGCAGCCAGACTAGCGGAGAATCGTACGAGCAGTACTTC.

The chain has TRBV19 and TRBJ2-1, with D possibly matching TRBD1 (7 bases). Looked up from germline, CDR1 is LNHDA and CDR2 is SQIVND (reference sequence). V shed 3 bases and J shed 13 bases, with 16 bases lying between them. This CDR3 has 13 residues. The CDR3 here is CASSMEGGGGQFF. The CDR3 coding sequence is TGTGCCAGTAGTATGGAGGGTGGAGGGGGCCAGTTCTTC.

This clone has just one count. The rearrangement joins TRBV19 to TRBJ1-5; 8 bases agree with TRBD1. This CDR3 is built from 15 residues. Germline CDR1 is LNHDA and CDR2 is SQIVND (reference sequence). J gave up 6 bases and V 6 bases, and 10 bases lay outside the gene matches. CDR3 DNA sequence: TGTGCCAGTAGCGATGACAGGGGATTAGGTCAGCCCCAGCATTTT. Translation: CASSDDRGLGQPQHF.

The chain carries TRBV11-2 and TRBJ2-3; D gene uncertain. In germline, CDR1 is SGHAT, CDR2 FQNNGV. Between the trimmed V and J ends, which lost 4 bases and 4 bases, there was a span of 12 bases. This CDR3 is 14 amino acids long. This CDR3 reads CASSYDSLADTQYF. CDR3 DNA: TGTGCCAGCAGCTACGATTCGTTAGCAGATACGCAGTATTTT.

Comments on this clone: Other DNA sequences within the sample encode an identical CDR3. The chain recombines TRBV5-1 with TRBJ2-1, with 9 bases that match TRBD2. The CDR3 consists of 15 residues. Germline values: CDR1 SGHRS, CDR2 YFSETQ. J lost 5 bases, V lost 0 bases, and 3 bases had no gene match. CDR3 bases: TGCGCCAGCAGCTTGGCTCTAGCGGGGAACAATGAGCAGTTCTTC. It codes for CASSLALAGNNEQFF.

V is TRBV7-2 and J is TRBJ2-4; D possibly corresponds to TRBD2 (6 bases). V was cut by 2 bases and J by 3 bases, with 8 bases left in between. This CDR3 has 14 amino acids. Per germline, CDR1 SGHTA and CDR2 FQGNSA. As DNA, the CDR3 is TGTGCCAGCAGCTTAACGGAGGGCAAAAACATTCAGTACTTC. Its protein product is CASSLTEGKNIQYF.

For the CDR3, the DNA is TGTGCCAGCAGCTTGTACGGGTCGGGAAACATTCAGTACTTC. This encodes CASSLYGSGNIQYF. V is TRBV5-4 and J is TRBJ2-4; unclear D gene. The CDR3 extends over 14 amino acids. The ends were cut back, 1 base at V and 6 bases at J, with 11 bases in the middle. CDR1 is SGHNT and CDR2 is YYREEE in the germline V gene (reference sequence).

This clone was picked up one time. The chain employs TRBV4-3 and TRBJ1-2; no clear D. Trimming removed 3 bases at V and 3 bases at J, with 11 bases between. Germline V gene lookup returns CDR1 LGHNA and CDR2 YSLEER. The CDR3 runs 14 residues. CDR3 amino acids: CASSHGKGDYGYTF. The DNA for the CDR3 is TGCGCCAGCAGCCATGGGAAGGGTGACTATGGCTACACCTTC.

J is TRBJ2-7 and V is TRBV7-2; D is possibly TRBD1 or TRBD2 (6 bases each). The CDR3 extends over 16 amino acids. Germline V gene data show CDR1 as SGHTA and CDR2 as FQGNSA. Trimming cost V 5 bases and J 7 bases, with 24 bases left between them. This CDR3 is CASSPHRGLAGGEQYF. The CDR3 DNA reads TGTGCCAGCAGCCCCCACCGGGGGCTGGCAGGCGGAGAGCAGTACTTC.

The CDR3 DNA follows: TGTGCCAGCAGCTTAGCCGTTGGAGCGGGGGGGGCAGATACGCAGTATTTT. Its protein product is CASSLAVGAGGADTQYF. The V gene is TRBV7-2, the J gene TRBJ2-3, with 10 bases fitting TRBD2. V shed 0 bases and J 4 bases; nucleotides not matched to a gene: 7. Germline CDR1 SGHTA, CDR2 FQGNSA. The CDR3 runs to 17 residues.

With respect to this clone: The same CDR3 arises from other DNA sequences in this sample as well. The CDR3 spells CASSLGYEQYF. The CDR3 DNA reads TGTGCCAGCAGCTTGGGCTACGAGCAGTACTTC. The gene calls are TRBV5-8 and TRBJ2-7; D is undetermined. V gave up 0 bases and J gave up 3 bases, with 1 base separating them. Germline lookup yields CDR1 SGHTS and CDR2 YDEGEE. The CDR3 length is 11 residues.

The chain recombines TRBV5-1 with TRBJ2-1; D is ambiguous. Germline loops: CDR1 SGHRS, CDR2 YFSETQ. The CDR3 length is 15 residues. With 1 base removed from V and 4 bases from J, the gap between germline ends came to 12 bases. The CDR3 DNA follows: TGCGCCAGCAGCTTGAACGAGGTAGGGTACAATGAGCAGTTCTTC. This translates into CASSLNEVGYNEQFF. The whole variable domain, remainder taken from reference TRBV5-1 and TRBJ2-1, is KAGVTQTPRYLIKTRGQQVTLSCSPISGHRSVSWYQQTPGQGLQFLFEYFSETQRNKGNFPGRFSGRQFSNSRSEMNVSTLELGDSALYLCASSLNEVGYNEQFFGPGTRLTVL.

This chain uses TRBV18 with TRBJ2-5, with D perhaps matching TRBD1 (5 bases). Germline CDR1 is KGHSH and CDR2 is LQKENI. The CDR3 length is 16 residues. Trimming removed 0 bases from V and 3 bases from J, with 14 bases in between. The CDR3 loop reads CASSPPKGPWEETQYF. The CDR3 DNA reads TGTGCCAGCTCACCACCGAAGGGGCCCTGGGAAGAGACCCAGTACTTC.

The rearrangement links TRBV7-2 to TRBJ1-3, with D hard to call. This CDR3 contains 13 residues. From germline, CDR1 is SGHTA and CDR2 FQGNSA. The ends were cut back, 3 bases at V and 2 bases at J, with 5 bases in the middle. CDR3 in DNA: TGTGCCAGCAGCTTGCCAGCTGGAAACACCATATATTTT. Translation: CASSLPAGNTIYF.

This chain links TRBV6-5 with TRBJ1-1, with D possibly TRBD1 on 6 matching bases. Trimming shortened V by 4 bases and J by 0 bases, and 9 bases separated the two germline ends. The germline V gene has CDR1 MNHEY and CDR2 SVGAGI. The CDR3 length is 14 residues. The CDR3 loop is CASSSRGVNTEAFF. The CDR3 DNA reads TGTGCCAGCAGTTCAAGGGGGGTGAACACTGAAGCTTTCTTT.

This rearrangement joins TRBV5-6 to TRBJ1-1; TRBD1 might be the D (5 bases). The length of the CDR3 is 16 residues. V dropped 2 bases and J dropped 2 bases, with 16 bases sitting between them. Germline V lookup: CDR1 SGHDT, CDR2 YYEEEE. The CDR3 loop reads CASSLIGMGPNTEAFF. In DNA, the CDR3 is TGTGCCAGCAGCTTAATAGGAATGGGACCTAACACTGAAGCTTTCTTT.

This sequence joins TRBV28 and TRBJ1-2; 9 nucleotides match TRBD1. V shed 10 bases, J shed 7 bases, and the junction held 7 bases outside the gene matches. This CDR3 has 12 residues. CDR1 and CDR2 (germline): MDHEN, SYDVKM. The DNA of the CDR3 is TGTGCCACCCGTGGGACAGGGCTTGGCTACACCTTC. Residues: CATRGTGLGYTF.

The chain recombines TRBV29-1 with TRBJ1-2; D is perhaps TRBD1 (5 bases). CDR3 length: 12 amino acids. Germline V gives CDR1 SQVTM, CDR2 ANQGSEA. V lost 6 bases and J lost 3, with 11 bases in between. The CDR3 region has the DNA TGCAGCGTGGGGCAGGGAGACTATGGCTACACCTTC. It yields the protein CSVGQGDYGYTF.

This clone has just a few counts. The chain uses TRBV4-1 and TRBJ1-1, with TRBD1 identical over 7 bases. This CDR3 is built from 16 residues. Germline V lookup: CDR1 MGHRA, CDR2 YSYEKL. J gave up 1 base and V 6 bases, and 11 bases lay outside the gene matches. The CDR3 loop reads CASRVRDRPTNTEAFF. CDR3 sequence (DNA): TGCGCCAGCAGAGTCCGGGACAGACCTACGAACACTGAAGCTTTCTTT.

The CDR3 coding sequence is TGTGCCACCAGCAGAGACAGGCAAACCCGATGGGCTTTCTTT. Amino acids: CATSRDRQTRWAFF. This chain joins TRBV15 and TRBJ1-1; D not certain. Germline assignment: CDR1 LNHNV and CDR2 YYDKDF (reference sequence). This CDR3 is 14 amino acids long. V lost 0 bases, J lost 11 bases, and 16 bases lay in between.

The genes are TRBV18 and TRBJ2-2; D possibly corresponds to TRBD2 (8 bases). V dropped 6 bases and J dropped 5 bases, with 22 bases sitting between them. The CDR3 extends over 17 amino acids. Germline CDR1 reads KGHSH; CDR2 reads LQKENI. CDR3 residues: CASSPPGGTVITGELFF. CDR3 in DNA: TGTGCCAGCTCGCCCCCGGGAGGGACAGTTATTACCGGGGAGCTGTTTTTT.

CDR3 loop: CASRGIRGKSETQYF. In DNA form, the CDR3 reads TGCGCCAGCAGGGGAATCAGGGGGAAATCGGAGACCCAGTACTTC. The chain has TRBV10-2 and TRBJ2-5, with 7 bases lining up with TRBD1. This CDR3 contains 15 residues. Germline CDR1 reads WSHSY; CDR2 reads SAAADI. After removal of 6 bases from V and 5 bases from J, the junction contained 12 bases not matched to a gene.

The V gene is TRBV30, the J gene TRBJ1-2; D gene ambiguous. The V end lost 0 bases, the J end lost 2 bases, and 13 bases lay between the germline ends. This CDR3 has 15 residues. CDR1 and CDR2 from the germline V gene are GTSNPN and SVGIG (reference sequence). This chain's CDR3 is CAWSVRVRGNYGYTF. The CDR3 DNA reads as TGTGCCTGGAGTGTACGGGTCCGGGGAAACTATGGCTACACCTTC.

The chain is built from TRBV19 and TRBJ1-5, with TRBD1 matching 11 bases. The CDR3 consists of 20 residues. The J segment lost 2 bases and the V segment lost 1 base, leaving 13 bases of the junction unmatched. Germline V lookup: CDR1 LNHDA, CDR2 SQIVND (reference sequence). CDR3 nucleotides: TGTGCCAGTAGTATAGGCAGGGACAGGGGGTGGTTATTGGGCAATCAGCCCCAGCATTTT. This sequence encodes CASSIGRDRGWLLGNQPQHF.

A few counts support this clone. The chain has TRBV27 and TRBJ1-1; D remains ambiguous. V lost 5 bases to trimming and J lost 2 bases, with 9 bases between them. The CDR3 is 13 amino acids. Germline values: CDR1 MNHEY, CDR2 SMNVEV (reference sequence). The CDR3 protein is CASSRVTNTEAFF. In DNA, the CDR3 is TGTGCCAGCAGTCGGGTAACCAACACTGAAGCTTTCTTT.